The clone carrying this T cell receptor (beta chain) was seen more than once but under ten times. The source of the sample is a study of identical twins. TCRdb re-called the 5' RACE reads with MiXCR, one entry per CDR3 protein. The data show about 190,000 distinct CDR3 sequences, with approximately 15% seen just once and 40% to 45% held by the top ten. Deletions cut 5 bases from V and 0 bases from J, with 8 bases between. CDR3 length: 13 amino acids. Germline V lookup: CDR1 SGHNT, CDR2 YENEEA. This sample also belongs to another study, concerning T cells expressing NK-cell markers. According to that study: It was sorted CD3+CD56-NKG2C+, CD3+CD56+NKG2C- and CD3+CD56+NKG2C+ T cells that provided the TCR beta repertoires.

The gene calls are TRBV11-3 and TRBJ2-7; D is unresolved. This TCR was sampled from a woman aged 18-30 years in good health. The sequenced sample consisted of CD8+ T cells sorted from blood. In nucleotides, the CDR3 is TGTGCCAGCAGCGCCGGTAGCTCCTACGAGCAGTACTTC. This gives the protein CASSAGSSYEQYF.